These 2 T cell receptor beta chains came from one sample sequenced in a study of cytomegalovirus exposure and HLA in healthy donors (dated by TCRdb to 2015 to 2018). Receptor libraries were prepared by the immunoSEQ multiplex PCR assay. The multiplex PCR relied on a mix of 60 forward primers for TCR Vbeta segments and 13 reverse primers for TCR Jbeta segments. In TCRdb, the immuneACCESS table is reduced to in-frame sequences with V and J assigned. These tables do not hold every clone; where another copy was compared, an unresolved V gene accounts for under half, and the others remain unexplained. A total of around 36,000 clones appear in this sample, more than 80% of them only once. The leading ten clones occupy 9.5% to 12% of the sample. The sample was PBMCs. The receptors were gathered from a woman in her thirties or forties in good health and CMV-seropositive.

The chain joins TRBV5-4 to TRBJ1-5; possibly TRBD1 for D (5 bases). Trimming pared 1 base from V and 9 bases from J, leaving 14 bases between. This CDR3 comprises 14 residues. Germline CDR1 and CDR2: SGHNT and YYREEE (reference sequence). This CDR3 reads CASSLPRLGGPQHF. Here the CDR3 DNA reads TGTGCCAGCAGCTTGCCTCGGCTGGGGGGGCCCCAGCATTTT.

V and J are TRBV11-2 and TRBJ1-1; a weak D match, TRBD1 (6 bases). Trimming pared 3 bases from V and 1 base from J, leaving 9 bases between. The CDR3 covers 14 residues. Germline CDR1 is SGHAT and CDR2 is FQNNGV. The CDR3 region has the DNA TGTGCCAGCAGCTTGGACAGACAGAACACTGAAGCTTTCTTT. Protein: CASSLDRQNTEAFF.